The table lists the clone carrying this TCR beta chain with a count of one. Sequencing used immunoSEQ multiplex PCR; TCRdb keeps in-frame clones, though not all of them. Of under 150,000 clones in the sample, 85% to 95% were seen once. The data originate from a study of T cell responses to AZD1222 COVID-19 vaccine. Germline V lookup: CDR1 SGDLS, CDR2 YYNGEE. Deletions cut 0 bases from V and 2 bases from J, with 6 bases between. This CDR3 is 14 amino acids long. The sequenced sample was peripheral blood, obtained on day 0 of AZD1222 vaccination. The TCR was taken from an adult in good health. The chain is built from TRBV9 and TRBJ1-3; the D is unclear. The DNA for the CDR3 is TGTGCCAGCAGCGTAGTGGGAGCTGGAAACACCATATATTTT. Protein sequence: CASSVVGAGNTIYF.